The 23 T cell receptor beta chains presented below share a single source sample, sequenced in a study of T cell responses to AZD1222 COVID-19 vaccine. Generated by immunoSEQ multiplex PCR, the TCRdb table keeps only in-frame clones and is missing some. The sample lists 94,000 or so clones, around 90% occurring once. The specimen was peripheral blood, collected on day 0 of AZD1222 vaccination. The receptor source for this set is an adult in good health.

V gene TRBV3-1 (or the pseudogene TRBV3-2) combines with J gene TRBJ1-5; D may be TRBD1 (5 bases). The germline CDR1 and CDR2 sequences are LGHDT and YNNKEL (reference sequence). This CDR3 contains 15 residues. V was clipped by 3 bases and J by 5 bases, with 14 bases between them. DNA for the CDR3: TGTGCCAGCAGCCAGGGGCCGGGACCCCATCAGCCCCAGCATTTT. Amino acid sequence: CASSQGPGPHQPQHF.

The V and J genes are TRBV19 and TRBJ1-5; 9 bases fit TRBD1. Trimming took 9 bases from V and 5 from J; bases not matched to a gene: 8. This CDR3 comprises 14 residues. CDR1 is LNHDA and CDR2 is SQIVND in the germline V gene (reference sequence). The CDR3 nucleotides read TGTGCCAGCGTTGGGACAGGGATCGATCAGCCCCAGCATTTT. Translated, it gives CASVGTGIDQPQHF.

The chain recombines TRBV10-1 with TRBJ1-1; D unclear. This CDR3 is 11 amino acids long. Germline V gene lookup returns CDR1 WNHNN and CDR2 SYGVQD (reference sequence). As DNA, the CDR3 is TGCCCCGAGAAGGAGGACACTGAAGCTTTCTTT. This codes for CPEKEDTEAFF.

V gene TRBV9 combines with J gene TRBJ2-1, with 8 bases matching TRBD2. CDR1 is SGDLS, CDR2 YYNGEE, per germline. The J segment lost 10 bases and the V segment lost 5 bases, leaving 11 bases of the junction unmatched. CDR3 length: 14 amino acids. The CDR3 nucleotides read TGTGCCAGCAGTTTAGCCCCTCCTAGCGGGGAGCAGTTCTTC. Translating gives CASSLAPPSGEQFF.

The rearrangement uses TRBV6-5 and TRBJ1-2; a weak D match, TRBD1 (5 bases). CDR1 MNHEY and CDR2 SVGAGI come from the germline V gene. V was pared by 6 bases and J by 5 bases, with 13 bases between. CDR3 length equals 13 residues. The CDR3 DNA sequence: TGTGCCAGCAGCCCCCTGGGACGTTATGGCTACACCTTC. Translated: CASSPLGRYGYTF.

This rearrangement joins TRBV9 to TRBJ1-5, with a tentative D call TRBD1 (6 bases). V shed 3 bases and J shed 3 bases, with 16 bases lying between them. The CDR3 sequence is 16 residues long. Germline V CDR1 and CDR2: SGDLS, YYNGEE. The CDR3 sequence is CASSGTFGTPNQPQHF. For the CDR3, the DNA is TGTGCCAGCAGCGGAACTTTCGGGACACCCAATCAGCCCCAGCATTTT.

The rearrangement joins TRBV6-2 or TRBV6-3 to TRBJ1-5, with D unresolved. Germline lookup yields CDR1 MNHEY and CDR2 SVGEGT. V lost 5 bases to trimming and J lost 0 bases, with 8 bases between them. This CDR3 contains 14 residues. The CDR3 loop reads CASSQSYSNQPQHF. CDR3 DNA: TGTGCCAGCAGTCAAAGCTATAGCAATCAGCCCCAGCATTTT.

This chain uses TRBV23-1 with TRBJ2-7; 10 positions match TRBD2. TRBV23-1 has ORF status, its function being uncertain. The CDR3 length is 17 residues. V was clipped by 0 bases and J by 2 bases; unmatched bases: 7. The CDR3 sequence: CASSQSDLAGVAYEQYF. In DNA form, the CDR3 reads TGCGCCAGCAGTCAATCGGATCTAGCGGGAGTCGCCTACGAGCAGTACTTC.

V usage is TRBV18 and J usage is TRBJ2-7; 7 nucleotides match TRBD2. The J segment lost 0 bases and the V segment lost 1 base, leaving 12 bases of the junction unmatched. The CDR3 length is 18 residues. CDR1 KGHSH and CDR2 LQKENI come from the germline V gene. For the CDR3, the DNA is TGTGCCAGCTCACCACGGGGTTTGTCTGGCGGGAGCTCCTACGAGCAGTACTTC. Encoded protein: CASSPRGLSGGSSYEQYF.

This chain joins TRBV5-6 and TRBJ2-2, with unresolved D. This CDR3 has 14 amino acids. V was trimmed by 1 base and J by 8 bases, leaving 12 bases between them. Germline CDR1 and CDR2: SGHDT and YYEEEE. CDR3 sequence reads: CASSLFGYEGELFF. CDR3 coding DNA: TGTGCCAGCAGCTTGTTCGGTTACGAAGGGGAGCTGTTTTTT.

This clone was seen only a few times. CDR3 loop: CATSDLGSVGYNEQFF. The CDR3 DNA follows: TGTGCCACCAGTGATTTGGGGTCGGTCGGTTACAATGAGCAGTTCTTC. The chain uses TRBV24-1 and TRBJ2-1; D remains unclear. Germline CDR1 is KGHDR and CDR2 is SFDVKD. The CDR3 spans 16 residues. Trimming took 0 bases from V and 4 from J, leaving 12 bases between them.

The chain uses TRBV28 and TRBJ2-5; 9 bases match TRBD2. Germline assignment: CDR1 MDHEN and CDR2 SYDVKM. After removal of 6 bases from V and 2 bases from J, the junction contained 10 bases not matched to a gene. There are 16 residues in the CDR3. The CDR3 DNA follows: TGTGCCAGCAGACCATACCTAGCGGGACTACAAGAGACCCAGTACTTC. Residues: CASRPYLAGLQETQYF.

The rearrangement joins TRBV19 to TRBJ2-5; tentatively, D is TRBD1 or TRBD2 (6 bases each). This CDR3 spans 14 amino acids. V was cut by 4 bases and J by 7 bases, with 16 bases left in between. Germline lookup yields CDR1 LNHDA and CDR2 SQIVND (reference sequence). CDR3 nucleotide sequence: TGTGCCAGTAGTACCGGGGGCGATTCGGGGACCCAGTACTTC. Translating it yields CASSTGGDSGTQYF.

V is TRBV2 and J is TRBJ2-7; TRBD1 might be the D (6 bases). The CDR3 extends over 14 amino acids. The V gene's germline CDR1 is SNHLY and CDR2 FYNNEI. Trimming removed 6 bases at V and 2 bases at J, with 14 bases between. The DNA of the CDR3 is TGTGCCAGCAGGTACCGGGACACGACCTACGAGCAGTACTTC. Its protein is CASRYRDTTYEQYF.

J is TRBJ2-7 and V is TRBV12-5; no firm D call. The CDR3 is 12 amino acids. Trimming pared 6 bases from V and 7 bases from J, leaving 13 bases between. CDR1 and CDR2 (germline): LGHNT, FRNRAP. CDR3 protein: CASGAAYGEQYF. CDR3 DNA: TGTGCTAGTGGGGCAGCCTACGGGGAGCAGTACTTC.

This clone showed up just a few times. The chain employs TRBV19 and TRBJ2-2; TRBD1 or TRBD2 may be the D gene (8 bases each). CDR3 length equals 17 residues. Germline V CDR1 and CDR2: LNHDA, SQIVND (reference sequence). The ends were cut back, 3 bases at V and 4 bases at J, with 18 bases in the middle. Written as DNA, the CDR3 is TGTGCCAGTAGTATCCAGCAGGGGGCGGGAGGCACCGGGGAGCTGTTTTTT. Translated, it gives CASSIQQGAGGTGELFF.

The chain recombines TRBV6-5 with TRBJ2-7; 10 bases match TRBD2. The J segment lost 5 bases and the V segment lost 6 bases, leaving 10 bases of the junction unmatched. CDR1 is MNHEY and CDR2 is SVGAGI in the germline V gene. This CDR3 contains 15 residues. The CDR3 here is CASRPGSSGSNEQYF. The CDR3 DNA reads TGTGCCAGCAGACCCGGCTCTAGCGGGAGTAACGAGCAGTACTTC.

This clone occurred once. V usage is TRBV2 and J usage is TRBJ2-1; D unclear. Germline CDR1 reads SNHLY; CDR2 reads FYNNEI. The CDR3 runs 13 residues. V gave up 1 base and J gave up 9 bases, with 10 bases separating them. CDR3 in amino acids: CASSEEPTSEQFF. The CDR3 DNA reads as TGTGCCAGCAGTGAAGAGCCTACGTCTGAGCAGTTCTTC. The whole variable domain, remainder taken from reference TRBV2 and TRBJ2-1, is EPEVTQTPSHQVTQMGQEVILRCVPISNHLYFYWYRQILGQKVEFLVSFYNNEISEKSEIFDDQFSVERPDGSNFTLKIRSTKLEDSAMYFCASSEEPTSEQFFGPGTRLTVL.

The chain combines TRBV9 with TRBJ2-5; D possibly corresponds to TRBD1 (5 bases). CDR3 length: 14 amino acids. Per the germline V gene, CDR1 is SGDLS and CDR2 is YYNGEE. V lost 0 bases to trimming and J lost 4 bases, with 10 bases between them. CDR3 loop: CASSVDSGSETQYF. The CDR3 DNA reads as TGTGCCAGCAGCGTAGATTCAGGGTCAGAGACCCAGTACTTC.

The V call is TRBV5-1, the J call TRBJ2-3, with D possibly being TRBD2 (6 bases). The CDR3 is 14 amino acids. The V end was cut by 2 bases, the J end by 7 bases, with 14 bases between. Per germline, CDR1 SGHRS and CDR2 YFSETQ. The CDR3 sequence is CASSFGTGGNTQYF. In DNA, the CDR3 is TGCGCCAGCAGCTTCGGGACCGGGGGAAATACGCAGTATTTT.

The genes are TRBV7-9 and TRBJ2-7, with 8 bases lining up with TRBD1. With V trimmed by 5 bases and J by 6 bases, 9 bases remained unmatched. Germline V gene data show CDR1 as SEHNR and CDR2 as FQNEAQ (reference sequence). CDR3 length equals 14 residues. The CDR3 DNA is TGTGCCAGCAGCCCGGGACAGGTCCAAAGCGAGCAGTACTTC. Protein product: CASSPGQVQSEQYF.

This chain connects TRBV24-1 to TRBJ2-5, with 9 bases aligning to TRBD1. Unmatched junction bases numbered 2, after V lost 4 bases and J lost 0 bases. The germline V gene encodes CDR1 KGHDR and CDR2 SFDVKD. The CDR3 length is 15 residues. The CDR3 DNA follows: TGTGCCACCAGTGACTGGACAGGGGACCAAGAGACCCAGTACTTC. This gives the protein CATSDWTGDQETQYF.

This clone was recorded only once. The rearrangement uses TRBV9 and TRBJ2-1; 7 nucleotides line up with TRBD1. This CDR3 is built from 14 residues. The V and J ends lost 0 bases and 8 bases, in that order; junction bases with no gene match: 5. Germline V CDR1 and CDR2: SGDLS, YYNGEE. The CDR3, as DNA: TGTGCCAGCAGCGTAGGGGACAGTGGGCATGAGCAGTTCTTC. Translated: CASSVGDSGHEQFF. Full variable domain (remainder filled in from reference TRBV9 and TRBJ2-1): DSGVTQTPKHLITATGQRVTLRCSPRSGDLSVYWYQQSLDQGLQFLIQYYNGEERAKGNILERFSAQQFPDLHSELNLSSLELGDSALYFCASSVGDSGHEQFFGPGTRLTVL.